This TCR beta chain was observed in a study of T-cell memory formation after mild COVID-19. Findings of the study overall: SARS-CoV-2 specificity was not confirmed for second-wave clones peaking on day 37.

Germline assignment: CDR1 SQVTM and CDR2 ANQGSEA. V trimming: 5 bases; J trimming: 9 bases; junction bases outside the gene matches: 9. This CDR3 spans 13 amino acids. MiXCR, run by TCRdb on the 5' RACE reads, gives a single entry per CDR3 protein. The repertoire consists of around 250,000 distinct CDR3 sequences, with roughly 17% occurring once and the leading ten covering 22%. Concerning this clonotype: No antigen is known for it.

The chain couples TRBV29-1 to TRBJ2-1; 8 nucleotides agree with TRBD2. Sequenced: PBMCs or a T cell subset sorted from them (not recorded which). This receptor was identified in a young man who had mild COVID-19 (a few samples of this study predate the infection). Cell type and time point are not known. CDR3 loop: CSVTGGGAIEQFF. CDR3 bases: TGCAGCGTTACCGGGGGGGGAGCAATTGAGCAGTTCTTC.